The clone carrying this T cell receptor (beta chain) was observed at least ten times. This specimen comes from a study of metastatic and nonmetastatic thyroid tumors. At the level of the study: For malignant and benign thyroid patients, tumor or nodule tissue and blood were the sources whose repertoires were compared.

CDR1 and CDR2 (germline): LNHDA, SQIVND (reference sequence). V dropped 4 bases and J dropped 2; count of bases not matched to a gene: 7. The CDR3 spans 15 residues. Every patient underwent thyroid surgery untreated. TCRdb reassembled clones from the PCR reads with MiXCR. This sample has tens of thousands of clones, with roughly 13% found just once. Sequencing was carried out using blood. The chain carries TRBV19 and TRBJ2-7; 8 nucleotides line up with TRBD1. This receptor was identified in a female donor with papillary thyroid cancer or a benign thyroid nodule (not recorded which). Some clones in this sample may be carry-over from other donors' samples. The CDR3 DNA sequence: TGTGCCAGTAGTAAGTTCGGACAGGGACCCTACGAGCAGTACTTC. Its protein product is CASSKFGQGPYEQYF.